A single sample is the source of the 16 T cell receptor beta chains below, sequenced in a study of vaccination and CD4 T cells after COVID-19 (dated by TCRdb to between 2021 and 2024). The library came from PCR. TCRdb shows the sequencer as Illumina iSeq 100. DNA from cultured CD4+ T cells was subjected to TCR sequencing with the Oncomine TCR Beta short-read assay at the Johns Hopkins FTIC core. TCRdb cleaned the public reads at Q25 with fastp, built clones with MiXCR and kept in-frame beta chains. Entries are consolidated by CDR3 protein sequence, retaining the most common genes and DNA. A total of some 11,000 distinct CDR3 sequences appear in this sample, over 50% of them only once. Of the sample, approximately 15% is held by the ten largest clones. The antigens of these receptors remain unknown. According to the study, the label for this sample's treatment or condition signals: approximately nine-day PBMC culture with coronavirus spike peptide pools or control peptides (ViraFEST assay).

Material for sequencing was CD4+ T cells from blood, cultured in vitro. The receptors were gathered from a human donor who had recovered from COVID-19.

The J gene is TRBJ1-1, the V gene TRBV20-1; 7 bases fit TRBD1. CDR1 DFQATT and CDR2 SNEGSKA come from the germline V gene (reference sequence). With 5 bases clipped from V and 3 bases from J, the junction kept 6 bases outside the gene matches. The CDR3 spans 13 residues. CDR3: CSARRGRDTEAFF. The DNA for the CDR3 is TGCAGTGCTCGGAGGGGGCGGGACACTGAAGCTTTCTTT.

This clonotype was seen once. The genes are TRBV28 and TRBJ2-2, with 8 bases identical to TRBD1. The junction had 4 bases not matched to a gene; V was cut back by 8 bases and J by 5 bases. CDR1 and CDR2 from the germline V gene are MDHEN and SYDVKM. CDR3 length equals 13 residues. The CDR3 loop reads CASENRGTGELFF. In DNA, the CDR3 is TGTGCCAGCGAGAACAGGGGGACCGGGGAGCTGTTTTTT.

This clonotype has only a few counts. The rearrangement uses TRBV5-3 and TRBJ1-2, with 7 bases aligning to TRBD1. TRBV5-3 is known as an ORF, though its function is uncertain. This CDR3 region has 13 residues. After removal of 5 bases from V and 7 bases from J, the junction contained 8 bases not matched to a gene. The CDR3 here is CARRRTGVGGYTF. The CDR3, as DNA: TGTGCCAGAAGGCGTACAGGGGTGGGTGGCTACACCTTC.

This clonotype was picked up a small number of times. This rearrangement joins TRBV28 to TRBJ2-1, with 11 bases matching TRBD2. The CDR3 is made up of 19 amino acids. The germline CDR1 and CDR2 sequences are MDHEN and SYDVKM. The ends lost 3 bases at V and 0 bases at J; junction bases unmatched: 10. The CDR3 reads CASSFHWLAGGGSYNEQFF. The CDR3 region has the DNA TGTGCCAGCAGTTTTCATTGGCTAGCGGGAGGAGGCTCCTACAATGAGCAGTTCTTC.

This clonotype was found a few times. The chain couples TRBV20-1 to TRBJ2-7; possibly TRBD1 or TRBD2 for D (6 bases each). Germline V gives CDR1 DFQATT, CDR2 SNEGSKA (reference sequence). With 2 bases removed from V and 5 bases from J, the gap between germline ends came to 16 bases. The CDR3 has 14 residues. CDR3 sequence reads: CSARRGAPPHEQYF. Written as DNA, the CDR3 is TGCAGTGCTAGAAGGGGGGCACCCCCCCACGAGCAGTACTTC.

This clonotype was counted only a few times. This chain connects TRBV12-3 or TRBV12-4 to TRBJ2-7; TRBD2 agrees at 10 bases. Trimming cost V 5 bases and J 2 bases; bases outside gene matches: 9. The CDR3 runs 16 residues. CDR3 region: CASSHLAGASAYEQYF. CDR3 DNA: TGTGCCAGCAGTCACCTAGCGGGAGCCTCGGCCTACGAGCAGTACTTC.

Only a few counts were recorded for this clonotype. The chain has TRBV6-1 and TRBJ1-1; a possible D gene is TRBD1 (5 bases). The germline V gene has CDR1 MNHNS and CDR2 SASEGT. There are 15 residues in the CDR3. Trimming shortened V by 4 bases and J by 2 bases, and 14 bases separated the two germline ends. For the CDR3, the DNA is TGTGCCAGCAGTGCCGGGACCGCTCACAACACTGAAGCTTTCTTT. As protein: CASSAGTAHNTEAFF.

The chain links TRBV28 to TRBJ1-5; D gene uncertain. With 6 bases removed from V and 6 bases from J, the gap between germline ends came to 15 bases. The CDR3 length is 14 residues. CDR1 is MDHEN, CDR2 SYDVKM, per germline. The CDR3 loop reads CASRMAGSTQPQHF. CDR3 nucleotide sequence: TGTGCCAGCAGAATGGCGGGATCCACTCAGCCCCAGCATTTT.

The chain joins TRBV24-1 to TRBJ2-3; 8 bases fit TRBD2. The CDR3 contains 15 residues. The V gene end was trimmed by 9 bases and the J gene end by 0 bases; junction bases not matched to a gene: 7. The germline V gene has CDR1 KGHDR and CDR2 SFDVKD. For the CDR3, the DNA is TGTGCCACCTCTACTAGCGGATCTAGCACAGATACGCAGTATTTT. This encodes CATSTSGSSTDTQYF.

The chain carries TRBV24-1 and TRBJ2-5; D is ambiguous. V dropped 4 bases and J dropped 5 bases, with 10 bases sitting between them. Germline V lookup: CDR1 KGHDR, CDR2 SFDVKD. The CDR3 consists of 13 residues. The chain's CDR3 is CATSEAGRETQYF. For the CDR3, the DNA is TGTGCCACCAGTGAGGCCGGCCGGGAGACCCAGTACTTC.

The chain carries TRBV18 and TRBJ2-1; D possibly corresponds to TRBD2 (5 bases). CDR3 size: 17 residues. Germline V gives CDR1 KGHSH, CDR2 LQKENI. V was shortened by 2 bases and J by 0 bases, with 14 bases between the two germline ends. The CDR3 DNA is TGTGCCAGCTCACCAGGAGGCCGGATAAGCTCCTACAATGAGCAGTTCTTC. This gives the protein CASSPGGRISSYNEQFF. Drawing the rest from reference TRBV18 and TRBJ2-1, the complete variable domain is NAGVMQNPRHLVRRRGQEARLRCSPMKGHSHVYWYRQLPEEGLKFMVYLQKENIIDESGMPKERFSAEFPKEGPSILRIQQVVRGDSAAYFCASSPGGRISSYNEQFFGPGTRLTVL.

V and J are TRBV24-1 and TRBJ2-1, with TRBD2 matching 8 bases. V dropped 3 bases and J dropped 4; count of bases not matched to a gene: 7. The CDR3 is 16 residues long. Germline V gene data show CDR1 as KGHDR and CDR2 as SFDVKD. CDR3: CATSDPTSGLYNEQFF. The CDR3 nucleotides read TGTGCCACCAGTGATCCCACTAGCGGACTTTACAATGAGCAGTTCTTC.

The rearrangement links TRBV28 to TRBJ2-2; D call uncertain. Germline V lookup: CDR1 MDHEN, CDR2 SYDVKM. The CDR3 has 13 residues. The ends were cut back, 6 bases at V and 5 bases at J, with 10 bases in the middle. CDR3 bases: TGTGCCAGCAGCCCCTTGCCTACCGGGGAGCTGTTTTTT. Protein sequence: CASSPLPTGELFF.

This clonotype was seen a few times. The CDR3 nucleotides are TGTGCCAGCAGCTTTCGTTGGGCCACCGGGGAGCTGTTTTTT. It encodes CASSFRWATGELFF. V and J are TRBV5-6 and TRBJ2-2; D gene unclear. The CDR3 is made up of 14 amino acids. Trimming left V 2 bases short and J 4 bases short, with 9 bases between. Per germline, CDR1 SGHDT and CDR2 YYEEEE.

The rearrangement uses TRBV27 and TRBJ2-1, with 9 bases identical to TRBD2. V lost 5 bases and J lost 8; bases outside the gene matches: 16. CDR1 and CDR2 from the germline V gene are MNHEY and SMNVEV (reference sequence). This CDR3 spans 17 amino acids. CDR3 nucleotides: TGTGCCAGCAGTCGAAAAGTAGCGGGAGAACCTCGGGATGAGCAGTTCTTC. Protein: CASSRKVAGEPRDEQFF.

This clonotype was observed a single time. The chain links TRBV27 to TRBJ1-5; 9 bases are a match to TRBD1. The germline gives CDR1 MNHEY, CDR2 SMNVEV (reference sequence). This CDR3 contains 16 residues. V lost 5 bases to trimming and J lost 11 bases; unmatched junction nucleotides: 16. The CDR3 protein is CASSGRDGTGRGTQHF. CDR3 DNA sequence: TGTGCCAGCAGTGGACGAGACGGGACAGGGCGAGGGACCCAGCATTTT.